The 16 T cell receptor beta chains presented below share a single source sample, sequenced in a study of cytomegalovirus exposure and HLA in healthy donors. PCR involved 60 Vbeta and 13 Jbeta primers. Assay used: immunoSEQ multiplex PCR; TCRdb lists only in-frame clones, some missing. The table lists under 150,000 clones, about 80% of them singletons, with under 1.5% in the top ten. Input material: PBMCs. The receptors stem from a male donor in good health and CMV-seropositive.

The genes are TRBV7-2 and TRBJ1-6, with 7 bases fitting TRBD1. The germline gives CDR1 SGHTA, CDR2 FQGNSA. V lost 2 bases and J lost 3; bases outside the gene matches: 7. This CDR3 spans 17 amino acids. CDR3 DNA: TGTGCCAGCAGCTTAAAAGGAGGGGGCTACTATAATTCACCCCTCCACTTT. It translates to CASSLKGGGYYNSPLHF. Using reference TRBV7-2 and TRBJ1-6 for the parts outside the CDR3, the full variable domain is GAGVSQSPSNKVTEKGKDVELRCDPISGHTALYWYRQSLGQGLEFLIYFQGNSAPDKSGLPSDRFSAERTGGSVSTLTIQRTQQEDSAVYLCASSLKGGGYYNSPLHFGNGTRLTVT.

Only one count was recorded for this clone. The V gene is TRBV30, the J gene TRBJ1-6, with D possibly matching TRBD1 (6 bases). This CDR3 comprises 15 residues. V was shortened by 5 bases and J by 6 bases, with 17 bases between the two germline ends. Germline values: CDR1 GTSNPN, CDR2 SVGIG (reference sequence). In DNA form, the CDR3 reads TGTGCCTGGGCTGGCTGGGACAAGGGTAATTCACCCCTCCACTTT. This translates into CAWAGWDKGNSPLHF.

This rearrangement joins TRBV5-1 to TRBJ2-3, with D possibly being TRBD1 (6 bases). The germline gives CDR1 SGHRS, CDR2 YFSETQ. The V gene lost 0 bases and the J gene lost 3 bases, with 17 bases spanning the gap. This CDR3 is built from 17 residues. The CDR3 coding sequence is TGCGCCAGCAGCTTGGAGGGGGTTAGCCGCTCTACAGATACGCAGTATTTT. It translates to CASSLEGVSRSTDTQYF.

The chain employs TRBV14 and TRBJ2-1; possibly TRBD2 for D (5 bases). The germline V and J ends were trimmed by 4 bases and 9 bases, with 13 bases remaining between them. The germline V gene encodes CDR1 SGHDN and CDR2 FVKESK. The CDR3 spans 13 residues. The CDR3 is CASSPDLRGEQFF. In DNA, the CDR3 is TGTGCCAGCAGCCCCGATCTTCGGGGTGAGCAGTTCTTC.

The V and J genes are TRBV7-3 and TRBJ1-1, with 8 bases lining up with TRBD1. This CDR3 has 14 residues. Unmatched junction bases numbered 7, after V lost 5 bases and J lost 5 bases. CDR1 is SGHTA, CDR2 FQGTGA, per germline. CDR3 sequence (DNA): TGTGCCAGCAGCCGGACAGGGACGGGGACTGAAGCTTTCTTT. It codes for CASSRTGTGTEAFF.

This rearrangement joins TRBV9 to TRBJ1-3; 7 bases align to TRBD1. Germline CDR1 SGDLS, CDR2 YYNGEE. This CDR3 has 16 residues. Trimming removed 0 bases from V and 4 bases from J; junction bases left unmatched: 7. For the CDR3, the DNA is TGTGCCAGCAGCGTAGTGGGAAGGGGGCGGGGAAACACCATATATTTT. It encodes CASSVVGRGRGNTIYF.

This chain links TRBV30 with TRBJ1-5, with D hard to call. Germline-derived CDR1 and CDR2 are GTSNPN and SVGIG (reference sequence). Trimming removed 1 base at V and 4 bases at J, with 8 bases between. This CDR3 contains 13 residues. CDR3 DNA: TGTGCCTGGAGTGGGAGTCCGAATCAGCCCCAGCATTTT. This encodes CAWSGSPNQPQHF.

This chain connects TRBV5-4 to TRBJ1-1; D not resolved. Trimming took off 4 bases at V and 2 bases at J, with 9 bases between the two ends. The germline CDR1 and CDR2 sequences are SGHNT and YYREEE (reference sequence). There are 13 residues in the CDR3. The CDR3, as DNA: TGTGCCAGCAGCGGGCGGGGAAACACTGAAGCTTTCTTT. It translates to CASSGRGNTEAFF.

V and J are TRBV27 and TRBJ1-1, with TRBD1 matching over 7 bases. Germline V gene sequence: CDR1 MNHEY, CDR2 SMNVEV (reference sequence). CDR3 length: 19 amino acids. The V gene end was trimmed by 5 bases and the J gene end by 2 bases; junction bases not matched to a gene: 20. The CDR3 DNA follows: TGTGCCAGCAGTCTCTCCCCCGGACAGGTTGACTTTGGTAACACTGAAGCTTTCTTT. Translating it yields CASSLSPGQVDFGNTEAFF.

This rearrangement joins TRBV7-9 to TRBJ2-7, with 8 bases aligning to TRBD2. Losses at the gene ends were 5 bases for V and 6 bases for J; bases not matched to a gene: 9. The CDR3 extends over 14 amino acids. Germline assignment: CDR1 SEHNR and CDR2 FQNEAQ (reference sequence). CDR3 sequence (DNA): TGTGCCAGCAGCGAGAGGGGACTAGGGGGCGAGCAGTACTTC. Translated: CASSERGLGGEQYF.

This chain uses TRBV28 with TRBJ2-7, with D tentatively TRBD1 (5 bases). CDR3 length: 13 residues. Germline CDR1 reads MDHEN; CDR2 reads SYDVKM. CDR3 in DNA: TGTGCTACACATGACAGTTCCCCCTACGAGCAGTACTTC. It specifies CATHDSSPYEQYF.

The chain recombines TRBV19 with TRBJ1-1; TRBD1 aligns across 7 bases. The CDR3 runs to 13 residues. Trimming removed 9 bases from V and 5 bases from J; junction bases left unmatched: 9. Looked up from germline, CDR1 is LNHDA and CDR2 is SQIVND (reference sequence). CDR3 coding DNA: TGTGCCAGCAACCAGGGGGTCCTTACTGAAGCTTTCTTT. It codes for CASNQGVLTEAFF. The whole variable domain, remainder taken from reference TRBV19 and TRBJ1-1, is DGGITQSPKYLFRKEGQNVTLSCEQNLNHDAMYWYRQDPGQGLRLIYYSQIVNDFQKGDIAEGYSVSREKKESFPLTVTSAQKNPTAFYLCASNQGVLTEAFFGQGTRLTVV.

The chain uses TRBV27 and TRBJ2-3, with a possible D match to TRBD2 (5 bases). V shed 3 bases and J shed 2 bases, with 12 bases lying between them. CDR1 and CDR2 from the germline V gene are MNHEY and SMNVEV (reference sequence). CDR3 length equals 15 residues. The CDR3 DNA is TGTGCCAGCAGTTTGAGTCTAGCCTACACAGATACGCAGTATTTT. It yields the protein CASSLSLAYTDTQYF.

This chain joins TRBV6-5 and TRBJ2-2; 8 nucleotides match TRBD2. CDR1 and CDR2 (germline): MNHEY, SVGAGI. This CDR3 has 12 residues. The V and J ends lost 5 bases and 13 bases, in that order; junction bases with no gene match: 6. CDR3 protein: CASSNRTSWLFF. CDR3 nucleotide sequence: TGTGCCAGCAGTAACCGGACTAGCTGGCTGTTTTTT.

CDR3 loop: CASSYGLAEATDTQYF. The CDR3 coding sequence is TGTGCCAGCAGTTACGGGTTAGCGGAGGCTACAGATACGCAGTATTTT. The chain carries TRBV6-6 and TRBJ2-3, with a weak D call TRBD2 (6 bases). Germline V gives CDR1 MNHNY, CDR2 SVGAGI (reference sequence). V was cut by 2 bases and J by 3 bases, with 15 bases left in between. The CDR3 is 16 amino acids.

The chain is built from TRBV19 and TRBJ2-1, with TRBD2 identical over 15 bases. V gave up 3 bases and J gave up 4 bases; unmatched junction bases: 7. Germline CDR1 is LNHDA and CDR2 is SQIVND (reference sequence). The CDR3 length is 18 residues. CDR3 residues: CASSMGLAGGSAYNEQFF. The CDR3 nucleotides are TGTGCCAGTAGTATGGGACTAGCGGGAGGTTCTGCATACAATGAGCAGTTCTTC.